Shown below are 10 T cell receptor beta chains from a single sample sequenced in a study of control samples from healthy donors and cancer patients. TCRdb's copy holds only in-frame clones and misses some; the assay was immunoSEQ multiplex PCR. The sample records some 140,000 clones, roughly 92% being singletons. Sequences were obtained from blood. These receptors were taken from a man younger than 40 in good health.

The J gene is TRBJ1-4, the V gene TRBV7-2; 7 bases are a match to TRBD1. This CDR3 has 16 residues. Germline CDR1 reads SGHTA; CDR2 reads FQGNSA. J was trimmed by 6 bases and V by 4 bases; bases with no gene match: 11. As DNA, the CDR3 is TGTGCCAGCAGCTCCTACCCGGGACAGCTCCATGAAAAACTGTTTTTT. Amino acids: CASSSYPGQLHEKLFF.

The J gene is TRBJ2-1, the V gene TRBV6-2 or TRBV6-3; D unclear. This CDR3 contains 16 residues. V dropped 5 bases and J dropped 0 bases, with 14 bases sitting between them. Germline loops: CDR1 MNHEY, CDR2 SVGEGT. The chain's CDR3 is CASSATGRSSYNEQFF. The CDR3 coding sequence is TGTGCCAGCAGTGCCACCGGGCGGAGCTCCTACAATGAGCAGTTCTTC.

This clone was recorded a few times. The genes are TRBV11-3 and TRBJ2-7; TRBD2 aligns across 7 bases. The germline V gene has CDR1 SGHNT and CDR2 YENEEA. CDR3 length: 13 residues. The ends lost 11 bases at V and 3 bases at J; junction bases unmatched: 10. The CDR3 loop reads CAGKEREDYEQYF. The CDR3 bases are TGTGCCGGAAAAGAACGGGAGGACTACGAGCAGTACTTC. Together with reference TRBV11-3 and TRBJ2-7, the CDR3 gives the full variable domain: EAGVVQSPRYKIIEKKQPVAFWCNPISGHNTLYWYLQNLGQGPELLIRYENEEAVDDSQLPKDRFSAERLKGVDSTLKIQPAELGDSAVYLCAGKEREDYEQYFGPGTRLTVT.

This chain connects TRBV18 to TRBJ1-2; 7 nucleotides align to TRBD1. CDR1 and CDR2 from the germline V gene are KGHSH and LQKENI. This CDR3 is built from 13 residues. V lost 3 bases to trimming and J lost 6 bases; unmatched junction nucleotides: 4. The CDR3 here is CASSPGQSHGYTF. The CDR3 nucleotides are TGTGCCAGCTCACCGGGACAGAGCCATGGCTACACCTTC.

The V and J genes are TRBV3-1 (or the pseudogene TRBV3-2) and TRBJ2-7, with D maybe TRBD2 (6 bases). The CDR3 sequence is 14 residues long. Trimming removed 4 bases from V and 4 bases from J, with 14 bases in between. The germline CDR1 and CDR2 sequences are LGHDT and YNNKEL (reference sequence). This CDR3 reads CASSLHDRGYEQYF. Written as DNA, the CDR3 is TGTGCCAGCAGCCTACACGATCGGGGGTACGAGCAGTACTTC.

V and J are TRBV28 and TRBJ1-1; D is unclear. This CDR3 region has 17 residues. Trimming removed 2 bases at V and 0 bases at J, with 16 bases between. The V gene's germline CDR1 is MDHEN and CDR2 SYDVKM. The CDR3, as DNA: TGTGCCAGCAGTTTACCGATCATGGCAGCAATGAACACTGAAGCTTTCTTT. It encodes CASSLPIMAAMNTEAFF.

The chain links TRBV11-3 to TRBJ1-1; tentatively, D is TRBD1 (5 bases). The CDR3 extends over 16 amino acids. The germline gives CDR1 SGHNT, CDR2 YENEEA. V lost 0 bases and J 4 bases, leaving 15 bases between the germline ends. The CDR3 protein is CASSLDGRGGSTEAFF. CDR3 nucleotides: TGTGCCAGCAGCTTAGACGGGAGGGGCGGTAGCACTGAAGCTTTCTTT. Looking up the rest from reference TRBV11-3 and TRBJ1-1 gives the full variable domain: EAGVVQSPRYKIIEKKQPVAFWCNPISGHNTLYWYLQNLGQGPELLIRYENEEAVDDSQLPKDRFSAERLKGVDSTLKIQPAELGDSAVYLCASSLDGRGGSTEAFFGQGTRLTVV.

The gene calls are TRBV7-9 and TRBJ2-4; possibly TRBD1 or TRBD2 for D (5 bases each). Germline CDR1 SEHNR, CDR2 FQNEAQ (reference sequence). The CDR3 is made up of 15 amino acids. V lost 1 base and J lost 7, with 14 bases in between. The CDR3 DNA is TGTGCCAGCAGCTTAGGGGACCCCCGGGTCAACATTCAGTACTTC. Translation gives CASSLGDPRVNIQYF. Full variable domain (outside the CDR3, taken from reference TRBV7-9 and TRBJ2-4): DTGVSQNPRHKITKRGQNVTFRCDPISEHNRLYWYRQTLGQGPEFLTYFQNEAQLEKSRLLSDRFSAERPKGSFSTLEIQRTEQGDSAMYLCASSLGDPRVNIQYFGAGTRLSVL.

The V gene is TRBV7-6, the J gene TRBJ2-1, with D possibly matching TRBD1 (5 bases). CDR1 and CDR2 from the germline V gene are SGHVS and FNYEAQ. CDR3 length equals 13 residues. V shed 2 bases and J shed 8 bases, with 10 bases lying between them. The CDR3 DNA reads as TGTGCCAGCAGCTTAAATGAAGGGGATGAGCAGTTCTTC. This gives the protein CASSLNEGDEQFF.

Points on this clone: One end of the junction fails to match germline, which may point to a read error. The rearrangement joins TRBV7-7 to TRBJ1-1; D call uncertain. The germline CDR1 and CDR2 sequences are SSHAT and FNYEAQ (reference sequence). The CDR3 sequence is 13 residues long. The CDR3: CASSLAQNTEAFF. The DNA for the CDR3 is TGTGCTAGCAGCTTAGCCCAGAACACTGAAGCTTTCTTT.